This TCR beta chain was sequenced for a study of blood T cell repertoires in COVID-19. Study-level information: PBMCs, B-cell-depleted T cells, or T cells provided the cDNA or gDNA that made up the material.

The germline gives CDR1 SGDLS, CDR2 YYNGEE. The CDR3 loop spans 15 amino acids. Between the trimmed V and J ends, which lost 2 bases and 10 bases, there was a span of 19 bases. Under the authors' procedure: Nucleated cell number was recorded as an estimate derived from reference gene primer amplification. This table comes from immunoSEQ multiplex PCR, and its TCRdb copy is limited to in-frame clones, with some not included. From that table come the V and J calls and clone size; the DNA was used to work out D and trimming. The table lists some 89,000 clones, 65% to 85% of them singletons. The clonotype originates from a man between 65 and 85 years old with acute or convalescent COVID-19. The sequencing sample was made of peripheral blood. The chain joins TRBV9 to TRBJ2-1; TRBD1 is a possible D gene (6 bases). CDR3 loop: CASSVWPTRGTEQFF. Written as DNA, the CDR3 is TGTGCCAGCAGCGTTTGGCCCACTCGAGGGACAGAGCAGTTCTTC.